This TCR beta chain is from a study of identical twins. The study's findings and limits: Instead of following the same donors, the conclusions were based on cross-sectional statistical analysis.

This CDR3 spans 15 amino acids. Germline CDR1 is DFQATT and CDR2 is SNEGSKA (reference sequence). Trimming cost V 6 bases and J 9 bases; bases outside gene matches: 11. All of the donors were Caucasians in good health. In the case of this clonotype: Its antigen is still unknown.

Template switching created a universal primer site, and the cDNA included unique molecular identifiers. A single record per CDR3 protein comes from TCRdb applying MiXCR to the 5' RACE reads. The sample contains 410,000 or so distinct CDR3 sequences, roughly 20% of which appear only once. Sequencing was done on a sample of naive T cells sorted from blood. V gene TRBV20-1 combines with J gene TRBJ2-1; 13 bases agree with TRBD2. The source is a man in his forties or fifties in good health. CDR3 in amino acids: CSAKTSGRANGEQFF. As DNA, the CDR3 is TGCAGTGCGAAAACTAGCGGGAGGGCCAATGGTGAGCAGTTCTTC.